A single sample is the source of the 23 T cell receptor beta chains below, sequenced in a study of blood T cell repertoires in COVID-19 (dated by TCRdb to between 2020 and 2021). The protocol used for the library was the immunoSEQ multiplex PCR assay. The table was pulled from immuneACCESS by TCRdb, which kept in-frame rearrangements only. Such tables lose some clones; where checked, under half of the loss comes from unresolved V genes, and the rest has no known cause. This sample is represented by around 220,000 clones; over 75% of them were singletons. The ten largest make up around 5.4% of the sample. The sequenced sample consisted of peripheral blood. Receptors were obtained from a human donor in a cohort sampled during active COVID-19.

The V call is TRBV9, the J call TRBJ2-1; 10 nucleotides match TRBD2. CDR1 is SGDLS and CDR2 is YYNGEE in the germline V gene. The J segment lost 7 bases and the V segment lost 0 bases, leaving 16 bases of the junction unmatched. The CDR3 totals 19 residues. CDR3 region: CASSVEREGLFNIGNEQFF. For the CDR3, the DNA is TGTGCCAGCAGCGTAGAGCGGGAGGGCCTTTTCAATATAGGGAATGAGCAGTTCTTC.

The rearrangement uses TRBV9 and TRBJ2-2; 7 bases agree with TRBD1. V lost 4 bases, J lost 7 bases, and 7 bases stayed unmatched. Germline assignment: CDR1 SGDLS and CDR2 YYNGEE. This CDR3 region has 14 residues. The CDR3 region has the DNA TGTGCCAGCAGCTTATCAACAGGGGTCGGGGAGCTGTTTTTT. It encodes CASSLSTGVGELFF. Complete variable domain (other parts from reference TRBV9 and TRBJ2-2): DSGVTQTPKHLITATGQRVTLRCSPRSGDLSVYWYQQSLDQGLQFLIQYYNGEERAKGNILERFSAQQFPDLHSELNLSSLELGDSALYFCASSLSTGVGELFFGEGSRLTVL.

This clone was detected a few times. The chain employs TRBV11-3 and TRBJ2-7; D is perhaps TRBD2 (5 bases). The CDR3 loop spans 13 amino acids. CDR1 and CDR2 from the germline V gene are SGHNT and YENEEA. V gave up 5 bases and J gave up 2 bases, with 10 bases separating them. The CDR3 sequence: CASSRTGTYEQYF. The DNA for the CDR3 is TGTGCCAGCAGCAGGACGGGGACCTACGAGCAGTACTTC.

The rearrangement joins TRBV19 to TRBJ2-7, with 10 positions matching TRBD1. Looked up from germline, CDR1 is LNHDA and CDR2 is SQIVND (reference sequence). The CDR3 contains 15 residues. Trimming removed 5 bases from V and 0 bases from J; junction bases left unmatched: 4. The CDR3 DNA follows: TGTGCCAGTAGTCCCGGGACAGGGGACTCCTACGAGCAGTACTTC. The encoded protein is CASSPGTGDSYEQYF.

The gene calls are TRBV14 and TRBJ2-3; 8 positions match TRBD2. Per the germline V gene, CDR1 is SGHDN and CDR2 is FVKESK. CDR3 size: 15 residues. Trimming took 5 bases from V and 0 from J; bases not matched to a gene: 4. The CDR3: CASSALAGSTDTQYF. In DNA, the CDR3 is TGTGCCAGCAGCGCGTTAGCGGGGAGCACAGATACGCAGTATTTT.

This rearrangement joins TRBV5-1 to TRBJ1-2, with TRBD1 matching 7 bases. This CDR3 has 15 amino acids. Germline V gene data show CDR1 as SGHRS and CDR2 as YFSETQ. J gave up 5 bases and V 4 bases, and 11 bases lay outside the gene matches. The CDR3 sequence: CASSAGGTDDYGYTF. In DNA form, the CDR3 reads TGCGCCAGCAGCGCGGGAGGGACAGATGATTATGGCTACACCTTC.

This clone was recorded a few times. The gene calls are TRBV5-6 and TRBJ1-1, with a possible D match to TRBD1 (5 bases). Between the trimmed V and J ends, which lost 0 bases and 3 bases, there was a span of 6 bases. The germline V gene encodes CDR1 SGHDT and CDR2 YYEEEE. The CDR3 consists of 13 residues. DNA for the CDR3: TGTGCCAGCAGCTTGGTAGGGGACACTGAAGCTTTCTTT. Translation gives CASSLVGDTEAFF.

This clone was seen a single time. The gene calls are TRBV6-2 or TRBV6-3 and TRBJ2-3; 15 bases are shared with TRBD2. V shed 6 bases and J 2 bases; nucleotides not matched to a gene: 9. This CDR3 region has 18 residues. Germline values: CDR1 MNHEY, CDR2 SVGEGT. CDR3 loop: CASSTPWTSGRATDTQYF. The CDR3, as DNA: TGTGCCAGCAGCACACCTTGGACTAGCGGGAGGGCCACAGATACGCAGTATTTT.

The genes are TRBV12-5 and TRBJ2-7; no reliable D call. This CDR3 spans 11 amino acids. Germline values: CDR1 LGHNT, CDR2 FRNRAP. Trimming shortened V by 7 bases and J by 3 bases, and 7 bases separated the two germline ends. The CDR3 DNA reads TGTGCTAGTGCCAGAAACTACGAGCAGTACTTC. Its translation: CASARNYEQYF.

The chain recombines TRBV28 with TRBJ1-2; D unclear. The CDR3 extends over 14 amino acids. Trimming took 4 bases from V and 0 from J, leaving 9 bases between them. Looked up from germline, CDR1 is MDHEN and CDR2 is SYDVKM. CDR3 coding DNA: TGTGCCAGCAGTTCTGGGAGCTCTAACTATGGCTACACCTTC. Amino acids: CASSSGSSNYGYTF.

The V gene is TRBV19, the J gene TRBJ1-5; D not certain. V lost 10 bases and J 0 bases, leaving 16 bases between the germline ends. The CDR3 extends over 15 amino acids. Per germline, CDR1 LNHDA and CDR2 SQIVND (reference sequence). This CDR3 is CATSPGLLSNQPQHF. For the CDR3, the DNA is TGTGCCACCTCCCCGGGTCTTCTTAGCAATCAGCCCCAGCATTTT.

The rearrangement links TRBV11-2 to TRBJ2-7; 7 bases line up with TRBD2. The CDR3 spans 16 residues. The V segment lost 5 bases and the J segment 0 bases; nucleotides outside the gene matches: 10. Germline CDR1 reads SGHAT; CDR2 reads FQNNGV. The CDR3 region is CASSHVGGSGSYEQYF. In DNA, the CDR3 is TGTGCCAGCAGCCATGTGGGGGGGTCCGGCTCCTACGAGCAGTACTTC. Supplemented by reference TRBV11-2 and TRBJ2-7, the full variable domain reads EAGVAQSPRYKIIEKRQSVAFWCNPISGHATLYWYQQILGQGPKLLIQFQNNGVVDDSQLPKDRFSAERLKGVDSTLKIQPAKLEDSAVYLCASSHVGGSGSYEQYFGPGTRLTVT.

The chain combines TRBV18 with TRBJ2-7, with 8 bases aligning to TRBD1. CDR1 KGHSH and CDR2 LQKENI come from the germline V gene. CDR3 length: 13 amino acids. The V segment lost 4 bases and the J segment 6 bases; nucleotides outside the gene matches: 5. CDR3 bases: TGTGCCAGCTCACAAGACAGGGGAGGCGAGCAGTACTTC. Protein sequence: CASSQDRGGEQYF.

This clone occurred once. V is TRBV18 and J is TRBJ1-3, with a tentative D call TRBD1 (6 bases). Germline CDR1 KGHSH, CDR2 LQKENI. Trimming took off 5 bases at V and 1 base at J, with 15 bases between the two ends. There are 16 residues in the CDR3. Here the CDR3 DNA reads TGTGCCAGCTCAGGAGCAGGGGAAGCATCTGGAAACACCATATATTTT. Translation gives CASSGAGEASGNTIYF. Based on the CDR3 plus reference TRBV18 and TRBJ1-3, the full variable domain is NAGVMQNPRHLVRRRGQEARLRCSPMKGHSHVYWYRQLPEEGLKFMVYLQKENIIDESGMPKERFSAEFPKEGPSILRIQQVVRGDSAAYFCASSGAGEASGNTIYFGEGSWLTVV.

The CDR3 protein is CASSVGPGAGAYEQYF. DNA of the CDR3: TGTGCCAGCAGCGTAGGTCCGGGAGCGGGTGCTTACGAGCAGTACTTC. The rearrangement uses TRBV9 and TRBJ2-7; D possibly corresponds to TRBD2 (6 bases). Germline CDR1 SGDLS, CDR2 YYNGEE. This CDR3 region has 16 residues. V dropped 0 bases and J dropped 4 bases, with 17 bases sitting between them.

This chain links TRBV18 with TRBJ2-7, with 7 bases lining up with TRBD1. CDR3 size: 18 residues. From germline, CDR1 is KGHSH and CDR2 LQKENI. V lost 4 bases to trimming and J lost 6 bases; unmatched junction nucleotides: 21. The CDR3: CASSLYPYGQVQLGEQYF. The DNA for the CDR3 is TGTGCCAGCTCACTATATCCTTATGGACAGGTTCAGTTGGGCGAGCAGTACTTC.

This clone has a handful of counts. The chain recombines TRBV27 with TRBJ1-5; a possible D gene is TRBD1 (5 bases). CDR1 is MNHEY, CDR2 SMNVEV, per germline (reference sequence). The V end lost 6 bases, the J end lost 0 bases, and 15 bases lay between the germline ends. CDR3 length equals 16 residues. The CDR3 nucleotides are TGTGCCAGCAGAGTTTTCGCAGGGCGTAGCAATCAGCCCCAGCATTTT. Translated, it gives CASRVFAGRSNQPQHF.

J is TRBJ2-7 and V is TRBV9; 9 bases match TRBD2. The germline V gene has CDR1 SGDLS and CDR2 YYNGEE. This CDR3 contains 15 residues. The trim removed 0 bases at V and 5 bases at J, leaving 6 bases unmatched. CDR3 nucleotide sequence: TGTGCCAGCAGCGTAGCTAGCGGGATGTACAACGAGCAGTACTTC. Translation: CASSVASGMYNEQYF.

The chain joins TRBV28 to TRBJ2-7; D might be TRBD1 (6 bases). The germline V and J ends were trimmed by 11 bases and 0 bases, with 17 bases remaining between them. Germline V CDR1 and CDR2: MDHEN, SYDVKM. This CDR3 has 14 residues. In nucleotides, the CDR3 is TGTGCCTCCACCCGGGACACACTCTCCTACGAGCAGTACTTC. As protein: CASTRDTLSYEQYF. The variable domain in full, completed from reference TRBV28 and TRBJ2-7, reads DVKVTQSSRYLVKRTGEKVFLECVQDMDHENMFWYRQDPGLGLRLIYFSYDVKMKEKGDIPEGYSVSREKKERFSLILESASTNQTSMYLCASTRDTLSYEQYFGPGTRLTVT.

V usage is TRBV6-1 and J usage is TRBJ1-1; no reliable D call. The CDR3 contains 13 residues. Trimming took off 3 bases at V and 4 bases at J, with 9 bases between the two ends. Germline assignment: CDR1 MNHNS and CDR2 SASEGT. Here the CDR3 DNA reads TGTGCCAGCAGTGAGGTGTCCAGCACTGAAGCTTTCTTT. It codes for CASSEVSSTEAFF.

The chain couples TRBV3-1 (or the pseudogene TRBV3-2) to TRBJ1-2; tentative D call: TRBD1 (5 bases). With 1 base removed from V and 2 bases from J, the gap between germline ends came to 14 bases. The CDR3 loop spans 16 amino acids. The V gene's germline CDR1 is LGHDT and CDR2 YNNKEL (reference sequence). The CDR3 bases are TGTGCCAGCAGCCAAGGAGGAGGGGCGGGGAACTATGGCTACACCTTC. This translates into CASSQGGGAGNYGYTF.

The chain has TRBV19 and TRBJ1-5; 9 bases map to TRBD1. The CDR3 has 13 amino acids. V was clipped by 11 bases and J by 3 bases; unmatched bases: 5. Germline V gene sequence: CDR1 LNHDA, CDR2 SQIVND (reference sequence). CDR3 amino acids: CAAGTGINQPQHF. In DNA form, the CDR3 reads TGTGCCGCCGGGACAGGGATCAATCAGCCCCAGCATTTT.

The chain has TRBV28 and TRBJ1-2; 7 bases map to TRBD1. The V gene end was trimmed by 3 bases and the J gene end by 7 bases; junction bases not matched to a gene: 8. The CDR3 covers 14 residues. Germline CDR1 is MDHEN and CDR2 is SYDVKM. The CDR3, as DNA: TGTGCCAGCAGTTTCAGAGGGGGCGGATCTGGCTACACCTTC. It yields the protein CASSFRGGGSGYTF.